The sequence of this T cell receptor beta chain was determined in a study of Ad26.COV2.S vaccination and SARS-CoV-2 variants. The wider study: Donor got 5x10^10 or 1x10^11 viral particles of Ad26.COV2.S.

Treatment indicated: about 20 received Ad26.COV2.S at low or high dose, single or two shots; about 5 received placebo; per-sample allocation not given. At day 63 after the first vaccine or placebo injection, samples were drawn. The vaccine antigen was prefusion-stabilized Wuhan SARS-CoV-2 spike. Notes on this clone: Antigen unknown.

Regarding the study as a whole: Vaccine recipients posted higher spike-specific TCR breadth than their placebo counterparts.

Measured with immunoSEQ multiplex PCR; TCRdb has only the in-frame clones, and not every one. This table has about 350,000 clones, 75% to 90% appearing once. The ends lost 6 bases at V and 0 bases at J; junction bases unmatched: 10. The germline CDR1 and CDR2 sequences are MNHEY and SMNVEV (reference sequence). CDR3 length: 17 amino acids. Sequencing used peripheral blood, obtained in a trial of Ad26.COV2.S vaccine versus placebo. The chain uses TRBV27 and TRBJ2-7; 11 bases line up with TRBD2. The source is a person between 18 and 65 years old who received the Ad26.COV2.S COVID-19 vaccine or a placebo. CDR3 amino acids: CASSHTGTSGSSYEQYF. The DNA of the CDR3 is TGTGCCAGCAGCCATACCGGGACTAGCGGCTCCTCCTACGAGCAGTACTTC.